This T cell receptor beta chain was sequenced in a study of blood T cell repertoires in COVID-19 (dated by TCRdb to 2019 to 2021). About the full investigation: Collaborator samples came from the United States, Italy and Spain and covered acute and convalescent phases of COVID-19. The material from the prospective study consisted of cDNA or gDNA derived from T cells, B-cell-depleted T cells, or PBMCs. Deeply sampled blood TCRbeta repertoires from subjects exposed to, actively infected with, or recovered from COVID-19 were included in the dataset. The repertoires were released in a freely available public database intended as a resource for research on the immune response to SARS-CoV-2. Samples came from the ongoing ImmuneRACE study (first 160 participants) plus 1,254 subjects from 6 global collaborators. Nearly every sample came with metadata listing a de-identified subject ID, COVID-19 status, age in years and sex. Where available, HLA class I and class II types were obtained from metadata supplied by the sample provider rather than from assay-based typing. What the work shows at the level of the full study, not this receptor alone: How much clinical and demographic metadata was included differed by source and by participant, and the metadata was provided uncurated.

One collaborating source in Seattle enrolled patients while the patients were actively infected and followed the patients over time throughout the course of disease. Collaborating institutions collected whole blood in K2EDTA tubes following their own protocols. For TCRbeta analysis, collaborators shipped samples in one of three forms: frozen whole blood, isolated PBMCs, or DNA extracted from either of those sample types. TCRbeta CDR3 regions were amplified from genomic DNA by means of the immunoSEQ Assay, a bias-controlled multiplex PCR. The paper's data handling went like this. Within the assay, amplification of reference gene primers was used to estimate how many nucleated cells each sample contained. Sequence reads were collapsed and filtered to measure the absolute abundance of every unique TCRbeta CDR3 rearrangement. For each sample, productive Simpson clonality was calculated as the square root of Simpson's diversity index across productive rearrangements. TCRdb stores this immuneACCESS table with in-frame sequences only. Part of the clones is absent; in the studies checked, under half of the shortfall reflects unresolved V genes, and no reason is known for the rest. The V and J calls and clone size come from that table; D and trimming were worked out from the DNA. The sample table records about 150,000 clones; approximately 80% of these occur just once. Over 10% of the sample is held by the ten biggest clonotypes.

Per the germline V gene, MNHEY is the CDR1 and SVGAGI is the CDR2. V was cut back by 8 bases and J by 7 bases, leaving a gap of 18 bases between them. There are 15 amino acids in the CDR3, from cysteine to phenylalanine inclusive. Only the CDR3 portion is preserved as DNA: 45 bases, with reading frame beginning at the first base. Regarding this clone: Its antigen remains unidentified. Qualities for individual bases were not recorded, and no much larger clone is one base off.

The material sequenced was peripheral blood. This TCR derives from a woman aged 60-75 years with COVID-19, enrolled during active disease. The chain couples TRBV6-5 to TRBJ1-6, with a tentative D gene TRBD1 over 5 matching bases. The CDR3 is CASPLMDTVNSPLHF. Here is the DNA: TGTGCCAGCCCCCTGATGGACACAGTAAATTCACCCCTCCACTTT.